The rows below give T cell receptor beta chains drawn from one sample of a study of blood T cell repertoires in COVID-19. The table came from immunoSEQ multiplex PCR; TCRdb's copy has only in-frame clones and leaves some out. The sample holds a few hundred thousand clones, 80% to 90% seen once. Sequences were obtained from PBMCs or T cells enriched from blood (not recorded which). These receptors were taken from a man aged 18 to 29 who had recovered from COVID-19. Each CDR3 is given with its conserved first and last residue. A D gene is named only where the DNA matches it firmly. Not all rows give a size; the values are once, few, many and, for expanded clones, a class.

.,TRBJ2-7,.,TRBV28,CATYFSTSGEQYF,TGTGCCACCTACTTTAGCACCTCGGGGGAGCAGTACTTC
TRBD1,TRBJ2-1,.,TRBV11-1,CASSLLGQLYNEQFF,TGTGCCAGCAGCTTACTGGGACAGCTATACAATGAGCAGTTCTTC
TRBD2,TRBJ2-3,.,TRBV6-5,CASSYSTSGTDTQYF,TGTGCCAGCAGTTACTCGACTAGCGGAACAGATACGCAGTATTTT
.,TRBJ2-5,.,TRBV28,CASNGGRVETQYF,TGTGCCAGCAACGGGGGGCGCGTTGAGACCCAGTACTTC
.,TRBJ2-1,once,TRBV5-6,CASSFLTDEQFF,TGTGCCAGCAGCTTTCTTACGGATGAGCAGTTCTTC
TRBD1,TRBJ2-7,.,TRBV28,CASSLFGDRGAYEQYF,TGTGCCAGCAGTTTATTCGGGGACAGGGGGGCCTACGAGCAGTACTTC
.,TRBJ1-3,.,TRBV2,CASSDPVSSGNTIYF,TGTGCCAGCAGTGACCCGGTTAGCTCTGGAAACACCATATATTTT
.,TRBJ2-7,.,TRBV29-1,CSVNFDSRRPYEQYF,TGCAGCGTTAACTTCGACTCGAGGAGACCTTACGAGCAGTACTTC
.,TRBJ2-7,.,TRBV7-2,CASSLTGGSYEQYF,TGTGCCAGCAGCTTAACTGGAGGCTCCTACGAGCAGTACTTC
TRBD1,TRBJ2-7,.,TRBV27,CASRYTGQGSYEQYF,TGTGCCAGCAGGTACACGGGACAGGGGTCTTACGAGCAGTACTTC
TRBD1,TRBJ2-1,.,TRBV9,CASSVVRTGGEQFF,TGTGCCAGCAGCGTAGTACGGACAGGGGGTGAGCAGTTCTTC
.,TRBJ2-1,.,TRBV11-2,CASSLSNEQFF,TGTGCCAGCAGCTTGAGCAATGAGCAGTTCTTC
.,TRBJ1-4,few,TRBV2,CASRVTPGAGEKLFF,TGTGCCAGCAGGGTTACACCGGGCGCGGGTGAAAAACTGTTTTTT
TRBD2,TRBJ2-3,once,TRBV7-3,CASSWTSGDLDTQYF,TGTGCCAGCAGCTGGACTAGCGGGGATTTAGATACGCAGTATTTT
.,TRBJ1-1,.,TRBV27,CASSTVGTEAFF,TGTGCCAGCAGTACTGTCGGCACTGAAGCTTTCTTT
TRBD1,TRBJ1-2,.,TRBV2,CASSEQGTAPANYGYTF,TGTGCCAGCAGTGAACAAGGGACAGCTCCCGCTAACTATGGCTACACCTTC
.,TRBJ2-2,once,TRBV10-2,CATWDFNTGELFF,TGCGCCACTTGGGACTTCAACACCGGGGAGCTGTTTTTT
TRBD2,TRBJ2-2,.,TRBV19,CASSSPGGPLGELFF,TGTGCCAGTAGTTCTCCGGGAGGGCCGTTAGGGGAGCTGTTTTTT
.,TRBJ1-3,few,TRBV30,CAWSAAFMGNTIYF,TGTGCCTGGAGTGCCGCGTTTATGGGAAACACCATATATTTT
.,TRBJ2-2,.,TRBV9,CASSVVGGNTGELFF,TGTGCCAGCAGCGTAGTGGGAGGGAACACCGGGGAGCTGTTTTTT
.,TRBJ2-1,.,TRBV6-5,CASGTRQDNEQFF,TGTGCCAGCGGAACACGACAGGACAATGAGCAGTTCTTC
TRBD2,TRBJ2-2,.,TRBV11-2,CASSLRGSGGLGELFF,TGTGCCAGCAGCTTAAGGGGTAGCGGGGGGCTCGGGGAGCTGTTTTTT
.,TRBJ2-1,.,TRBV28,CASSYRTISANEQFF,TGTGCCAGCAGTTACCGGACTATTTCGGCCAATGAGCAGTTCTTC
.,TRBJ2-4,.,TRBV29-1,CSVLGGDKNIQYF,TGCAGCGTTCTAGGAGGGGACAAAAACATTCAGTACTTC
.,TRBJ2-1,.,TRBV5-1,CASSLVPENNEQFF,TGCGCCAGCAGCTTGGTTCCAGAAAACAATGAGCAGTTCTTC
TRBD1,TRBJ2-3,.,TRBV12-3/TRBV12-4,CASSGGTGHTQYF,TGTGCCAGCAGTGGCGGGACAGGGCACACGCAGTATTTT
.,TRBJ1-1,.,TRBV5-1,CASRPTVNTEAFF,TGCGCCAGCAGACCTACAGTGAACACTGAAGCTTTCTTT
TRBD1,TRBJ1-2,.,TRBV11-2,CASSYRDRVLNGYTF,TGTGCCAGCAGCTACCGCGACAGGGTATTGAATGGCTACACCTTC
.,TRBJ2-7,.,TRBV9,CASSSTGFSKDEQYF,TGTGCCAGCAGCTCTACAGGATTCTCCAAGGACGAGCAGTACTTC
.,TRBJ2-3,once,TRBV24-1,CATRGLSDTQYF,TGTGCCACCAGAGGACTATCAGATACGCAGTATTTT
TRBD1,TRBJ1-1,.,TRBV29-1,CSVGDRENMNTEAFF,TGCAGCGTTGGGGACAGAGAAAACATGAACACTGAAGCTTTCTTT
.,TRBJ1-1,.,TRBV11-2,CASSSVMNTEAFF,TGTGCCAGCAGCTCCGTTATGAACACTGAAGCTTTCTTT
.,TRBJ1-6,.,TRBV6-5,CASTQPGSPLHF,TGTGCCAGCACGCAACCAGGATCACCCCTCCACTTT
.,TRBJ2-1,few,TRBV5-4,CASSLVIGSNEQFF,TGTGCCAGCAGCTTGGTTATCGGGAGCAATGAGCAGTTCTTC
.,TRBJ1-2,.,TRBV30,CAWNRDGGYTF,TGTGCCTGGAACAGGGACGGTGGCTACACCTTC
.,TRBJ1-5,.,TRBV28,CASSLGQGNQPQHF,TGTGCCAGCAGTTTAGGGCAGGGGAATCAGCCCCAGCATTTT
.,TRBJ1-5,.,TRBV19,CASDPGQSNGPQHF,TGTGCCAGTGACCCGGGACAATCGAACGGGCCCCAGCATTTT
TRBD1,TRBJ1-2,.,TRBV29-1,CSVDSFGRDSKTNYGYTF,TGCAGCGTTGATTCGTTTGGGCGGGACAGTAAGACTAACTATGGCTACACCTTC
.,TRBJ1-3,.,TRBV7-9,CASSLSGGASGNTIYF,TGTGCCAGCAGCTTATCTGGCGGAGCTTCTGGAAACACCATATATTTT
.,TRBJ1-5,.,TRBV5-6,CASSLGVGGDQPQHF,TGTGCCAGCAGCTTGGGTGTGGGGGGAGATCAGCCCCAGCATTTT
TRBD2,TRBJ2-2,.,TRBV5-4,CAIASTSGRVLTGELFF,TGTGCCATAGCAAGCACTAGCGGGAGGGTACTCACCGGGGAGCTGTTTTTT
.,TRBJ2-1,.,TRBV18,CASSPIVGHTINEQFF,TGTGCCAGCTCACCGATCGTGGGACACACGATCAATGAGCAGTTCTTC
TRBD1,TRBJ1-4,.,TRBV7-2,CASSPGTDEKLFF,TGTGCCAGCAGCCCCGGGACAGACGAAAAACTGTTTTTT
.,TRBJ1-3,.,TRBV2,CASSVGGRGNTIYF,TGTGCCAGCAGTGTCGGGGGTCGGGGAAACACCATATATTTT
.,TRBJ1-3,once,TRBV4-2,CASSLSGGKGGNTIYF,TGTGCCAGCAGCCTCTCGGGGGGCAAAGGGGGAAACACCATATATTTT
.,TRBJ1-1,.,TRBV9,CASSGGRHMNTEAFF,TGTGCCAGCAGTGGGGGCAGGCATATGAACACTGAAGCTTTCTTT
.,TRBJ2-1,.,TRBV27,CASSFELYNEQFF,TGTGCCAGCAGTTTCGAGCTCTACAATGAGCAGTTCTTC
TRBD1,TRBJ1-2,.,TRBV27,CASSSPGGPHYGYTF,TGTGCCAGCAGTTCCCCAGGGGGCCCCCACTATGGCTACACCTTC
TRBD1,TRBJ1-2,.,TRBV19,CASTSLGQGSYGYTF,TGTGCCAGTACCTCTCTGGGACAGGGGAGCTATGGCTACACCTTC
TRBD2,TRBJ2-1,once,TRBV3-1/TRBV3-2,CASSPTSGRGNEQFF,TGTGCCAGCAGCCCCACTAGCGGGAGGGGCAATGAGCAGTTCTTC
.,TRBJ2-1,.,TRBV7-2,CASSSRGGSYNEQFF,TGTGCCAGCAGCTCCCGGGGTGGGTCCTACAATGAGCAGTTCTTC
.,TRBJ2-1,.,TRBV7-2,CASSLVSGRVKFF,TGTGCCAGCAGCTTAGTTTCAGGTAGAGTCAAGTTCTTC
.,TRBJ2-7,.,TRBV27,CASSLDRSGIYEQYF,TGTGCCAGCAGTCTCGACAGGTCAGGAATCTACGAGCAGTACTTC
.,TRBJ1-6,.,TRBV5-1,CASSLAGRGRSPLHF,TGCGCCAGCAGCTTGGCCGGCAGGGGAAGGTCACCCCTCCACTTT
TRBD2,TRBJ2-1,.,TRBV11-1,CASSLVGRGRYNEQFF,TGTGCCAGCAGCTTAGTCGGGAGGGGACGCTACAATGAGCAGTTCTTC